Listed below are T cell receptor beta chains from one sample, sequenced in a study of shared clonotypes between healthy human individuals. The protocol was immunoSEQ multiplex PCR, while the TCRdb copy is restricted to in-frame clones and leaves out a portion. The sample comprises more than 2 million clones, about 95% of which are singletons, and about 1.1% rests with the top ten. Material: naive CD8+ T cells sorted from blood. These receptors originate from a man aged 18 to 30 in good health. The conserved cysteine and the conserved F or W are not part of the CDR3 here. The D gene is left open where the match is weak.

D gene: .
V gene: TRBV2
CDR3 protein: ASMAAYEQY

D gene: TRBD1
V gene: TRBV5-4
CDR3 protein: ASSPTGTGAYEQY

D gene: .
V gene: TRBV10-3
CDR3 protein: AISEGQGSSYEQY

D gene: .
V gene: TRBV28
CDR3 protein: ASSLGEGQYNSPLH

D gene: .
V gene: TRBV9
CDR3 protein: ASSPRQDSYEQY

D gene: TRBD2
V gene: TRBV10-1
CDR3 protein: ASSEAVAGGVEQF

D gene: TRBD1
V gene: TRBV13
CDR3 protein: ASSFTTGGSGANVLT

D gene: .
V gene: TRBV11-2
CDR3 protein: ASSFGQFYNSPLH

D gene: .
V gene: TRBV5-4
CDR3 protein: ASSSPEGVDLRGEQY

D gene: TRBD1
V gene: TRBV27
CDR3 protein: ASSPSQGTWTYEQY

D gene: .
V gene: TRBV7-9
CDR3 protein: ASSWGDIPLH

D gene: TRBD2
V gene: TRBV4-3
CDR3 protein: ASSPRLAGDHEQY

D gene: TRBD2
V gene: TRBV7-2
CDR3 protein: ASSFASGTTDTQY

D gene: .
V gene: TRBV5-1
CDR3 protein: ASSFTGSFYEQY

D gene: .
V gene: TRBV7-9
CDR3 protein: ASSFLVRGTEAF

D gene: TRBD2
V gene: TRBV4-1
CDR3 protein: ASSQLAGMQETQY

D gene: .
V gene: TRBV4-3
CDR3 protein: ASSQDGLSGGGRTGELF

D gene: .
V gene: TRBV27
CDR3 protein: ASSLTGPLNQPQH

D gene: .
V gene: TRBV19
CDR3 protein: ASSTDGAYEQY

D gene: TRBD2
V gene: TRBV5-8
CDR3 protein: ASGEGTSLPDTQY

D gene: TRBD2
V gene: TRBV12-5
CDR3 protein: ASGLAGGQETQY

D gene: .
V gene: TRBV10-3
CDR3 protein: AISDGGGTEAF

D gene: TRBD1
V gene: TRBV11-2
CDR3 protein: ASSPQGPPLH

D gene: .
V gene: TRBV6-6
CDR3 protein: ASSPNREPEKLF

D gene: TRBD1
V gene: TRBV7-9
CDR3 protein: ASSSPDRDGEETQY

D gene: .
V gene: TRBV21-1
CDR3 protein: ASPFGGWLYEQY

D gene: TRBD1
V gene: TRBV28
CDR3 protein: ASSLDDRVSNQPQH

D gene: .
V gene: TRBV30
CDR3 protein: AWSSIILGGASGYT

D gene: .
V gene: TRBV5-6
CDR3 protein: ASNPSGRPVGETQY

D gene: TRBD1
V gene: TRBV9
CDR3 protein: ASSVEGQVNQPQH

D gene: .
V gene: TRBV19
CDR3 protein: ASSTGSGNTIY

D gene: .
V gene: TRBV14
CDR3 protein: ASSQDQRGGYT

D gene: .
V gene: TRBV6-5
CDR3 protein: ASSPGDQGYT

D gene: TRBD1
V gene: TRBV7-9
CDR3 protein: ASSLGTGTYNEQF

D gene: .
V gene: TRBV23-1
CDR3 protein: ASRRTGRNQPQH

D gene: TRBD2
V gene: TRBV11-2
CDR3 protein: ASSSSGSSYEQY

D gene: TRBD1
V gene: TRBV27
CDR3 protein: ASSSSGGVGTDTQY

D gene: .
V gene: TRBV4-1
CDR3 protein: ASSHLAEGNSYEQY